This TCR beta chain was profiled in a study of vaccination effects on CD4 cells after COVID-19. In germline, CDR1 is SNHLY, CDR2 FYNNEI. The V and J ends lost 7 bases and 3 bases respectively, with 12 bases between them. The CDR3 loop spans 14 amino acids. Cultured cells yielded isolated CD4+ T cells after less than 11 days. Every participant took two doses of the BNT162b2 or mRNA-1273 vaccine. TCRdb keeps only in-frame clones here, not all; method: immunoSEQ multiplex PCR. The table has about 73,000 clones, 73% seen once; the top ten hold around 2.1%. For this clone: The antigen is not known.

The clonotype comes from a human donor who received a COVID-19 vaccine. The input for sequencing was CD4+ T cells from PBMCs cultured without peptide, taken after COVID-19 vaccination. The V gene is TRBV2, the J gene TRBJ1-4, with a possible D match to TRBD1 (5 bases). CDR3 region: CASTSGTANEKLFF. CDR3 DNA sequence: TGTGCCAGCACCTCTGGGACGGCTAATGAAAAACTGTTTTTT. Full variable domain (outside the CDR3, taken from reference TRBV2 and TRBJ1-4): EPEVTQTPSHQVTQMGQEVILRCVPISNHLYFYWYRQILGQKVEFLVSFYNNEISEKSEIFDDQFSVERPDGSNFTLKIRSTKLEDSAMYFCASTSGTANEKLFFGSGTQLSVL.